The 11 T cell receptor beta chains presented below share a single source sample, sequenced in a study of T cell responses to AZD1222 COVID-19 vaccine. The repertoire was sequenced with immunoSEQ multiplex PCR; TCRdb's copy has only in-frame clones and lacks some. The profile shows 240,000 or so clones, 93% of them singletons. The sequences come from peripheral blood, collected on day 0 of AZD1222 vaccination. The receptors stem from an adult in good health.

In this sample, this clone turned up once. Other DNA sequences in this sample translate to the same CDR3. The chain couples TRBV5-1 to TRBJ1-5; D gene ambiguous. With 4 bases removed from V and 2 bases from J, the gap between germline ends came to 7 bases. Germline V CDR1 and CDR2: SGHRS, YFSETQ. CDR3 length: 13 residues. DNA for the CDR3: TGCGCCAGCAGCCCTGAGGGCAATCAGCCCCAGCATTTT. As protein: CASSPEGNQPQHF.

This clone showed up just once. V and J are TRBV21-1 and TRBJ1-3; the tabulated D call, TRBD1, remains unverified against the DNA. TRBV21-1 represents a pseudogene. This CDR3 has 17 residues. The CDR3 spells CASSKGIGTAFGNTIYF. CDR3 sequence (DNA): TGTGCCAGCAGCAAAGGGATCGGGACAGCCTTCGGAAACACCATATATTTT.

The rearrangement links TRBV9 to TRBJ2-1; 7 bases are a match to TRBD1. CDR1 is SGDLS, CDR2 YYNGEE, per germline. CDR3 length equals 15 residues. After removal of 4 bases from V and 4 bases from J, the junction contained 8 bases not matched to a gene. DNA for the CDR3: TGTGCCAGCAGCCTAACCGGGACAGATTACAATGAGCAGTTCTTC. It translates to CASSLTGTDYNEQFF.

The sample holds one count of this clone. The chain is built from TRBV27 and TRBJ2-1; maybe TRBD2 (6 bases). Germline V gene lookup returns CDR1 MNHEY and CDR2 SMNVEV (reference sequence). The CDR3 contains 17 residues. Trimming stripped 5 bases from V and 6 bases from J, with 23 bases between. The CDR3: CASSLRFGTRKGNEQFF. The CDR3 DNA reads TGTGCCAGCAGTCTCCGTTTCGGGACTCGTAAGGGCAATGAGCAGTTCTTC.

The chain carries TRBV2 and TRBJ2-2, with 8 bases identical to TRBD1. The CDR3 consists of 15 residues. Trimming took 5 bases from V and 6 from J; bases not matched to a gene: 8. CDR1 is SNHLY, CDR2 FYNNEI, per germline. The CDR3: CASSPRTGNPGELFF. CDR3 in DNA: TGTGCCAGCAGTCCAAGGACAGGGAATCCCGGGGAGCTGTTTTTT.

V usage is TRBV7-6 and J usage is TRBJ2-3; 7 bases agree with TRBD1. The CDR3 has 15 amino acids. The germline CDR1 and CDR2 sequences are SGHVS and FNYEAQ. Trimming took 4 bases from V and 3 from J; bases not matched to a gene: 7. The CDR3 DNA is TGTGCCAGCAGCTCCCAACAGGGGAAAACAGATACGCAGTATTTT. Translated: CASSSQQGKTDTQYF. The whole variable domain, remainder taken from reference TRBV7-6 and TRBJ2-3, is GAGVSQSPRYKVTKRGQDVALRCDPISGHVSLYWYRQALGQGPEFLTYFNYEAQQDKSGLPNDRFSAERPEGSISTLTIQRTEQRDSAMYRCASSSQQGKTDTQYFGPGTRLTVL.

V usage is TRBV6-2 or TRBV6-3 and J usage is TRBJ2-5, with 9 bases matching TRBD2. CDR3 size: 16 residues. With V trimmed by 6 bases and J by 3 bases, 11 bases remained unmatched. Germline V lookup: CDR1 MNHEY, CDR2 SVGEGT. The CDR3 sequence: CASSPFSGRGEETQYF. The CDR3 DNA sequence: TGTGCCAGCAGCCCGTTTAGCGGGAGAGGGGAAGAGACCCAGTACTTC.

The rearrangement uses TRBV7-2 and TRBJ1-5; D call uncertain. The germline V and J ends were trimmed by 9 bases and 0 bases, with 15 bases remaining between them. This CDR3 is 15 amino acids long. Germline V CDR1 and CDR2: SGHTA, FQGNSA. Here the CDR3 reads CASAGPPHSNQPQHF. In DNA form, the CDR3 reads TGTGCCAGTGCTGGGCCCCCCCATAGCAATCAGCCCCAGCATTTT.

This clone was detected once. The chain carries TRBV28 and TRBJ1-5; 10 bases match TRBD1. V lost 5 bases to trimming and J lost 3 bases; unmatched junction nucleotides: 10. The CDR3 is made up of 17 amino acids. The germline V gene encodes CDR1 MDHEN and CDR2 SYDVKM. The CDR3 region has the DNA TGTGCCAGCAGTCCACTACCGGGACAGGGGAACAATCAGCCCCAGCATTTT. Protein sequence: CASSPLPGQGNNQPQHF.

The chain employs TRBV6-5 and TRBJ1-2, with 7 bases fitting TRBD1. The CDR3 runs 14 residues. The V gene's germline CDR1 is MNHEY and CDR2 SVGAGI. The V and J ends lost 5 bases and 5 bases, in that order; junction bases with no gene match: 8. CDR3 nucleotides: TGTGCCAGCAGTCCCTCGACAGGGACTTATGGCTACACCTTC. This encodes CASSPSTGTYGYTF.

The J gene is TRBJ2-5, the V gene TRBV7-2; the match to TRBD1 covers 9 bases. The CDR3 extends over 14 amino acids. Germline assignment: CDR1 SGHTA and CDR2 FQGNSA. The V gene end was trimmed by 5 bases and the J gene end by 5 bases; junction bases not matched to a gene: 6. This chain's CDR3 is CASSLGTGTETQYF. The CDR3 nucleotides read TGTGCCAGCAGCCTGGGGACAGGGACTGAGACCCAGTACTTC.